One sample yielded the 18 T cell receptor beta chains listed below, sequenced in a study of control samples from healthy donors and cancer patients. Method: immunoSEQ multiplex PCR; TCRdb's copy keeps in-frame clones and lacks some. The sample holds 150,000 or so clones; just over 85% are singletons and the top ten take around 5%. Sequenced material: blood. Source of these receptors: a woman aged 25 to 45 in good health.

V is TRBV6-1 and J is TRBJ1-3, with a weak D call TRBD1 (5 bases). The germline V and J ends were trimmed by 3 bases and 3 bases, with 6 bases remaining between them. Germline V lookup: CDR1 MNHNS, CDR2 SASEGT. The CDR3 covers 13 residues. CDR3 sequence: CASSETVGNTIYF. For the CDR3, the DNA is TGTGCCAGCAGTGAGACAGTTGGAAACACCATATATTTT.

The J gene is TRBJ2-7, the V gene TRBV13; D is perhaps TRBD1 (7 bases). The CDR3 spans 14 residues. Germline V gene data show CDR1 as PRHDT and CDR2 as FYEKMQ (reference sequence). Trimming cost V 5 bases and J 3 bases, with 14 bases left between them. CDR3: CASSPRRGLYEQYF. In nucleotides, the CDR3 is TGTGCCAGCAGCCCCCGGAGGGGGCTCTACGAGCAGTACTTC.

This clone showed up just once. The rearrangement uses TRBV29-1 and TRBJ2-3, with a weak D call TRBD2 (6 bases). CDR3 size: 12 residues. Germline V lookup: CDR1 SQVTM, CDR2 ANQGSEA. The V gene lost 1 base and the J gene lost 6 bases, with 8 bases spanning the gap. The DNA for the CDR3 is TGCAGCGTTGAAGGGGGGGAGGATACGCAGTATTTT. It codes for CSVEGGEDTQYF.

Only a few counts were recorded for this clone. This chain connects TRBV7-9 to TRBJ2-7; no definite D call. Trimming removed 11 bases at V and 0 bases at J, with 11 bases between. The V gene's germline CDR1 is SEHNR and CDR2 FQNEAQ (reference sequence). The length of the CDR3 is 12 residues. The CDR3 DNA is TGTGCCTCCGGGCCCCACTCCTACGAGCAGTACTTC. Translated: CASGPHSYEQYF. Full variable domain (missing parts from reference TRBV7-9 and TRBJ2-7): DTGVSQNPRHKITKRGQNVTFRCDPISEHNRLYWYRQTLGQGPEFLTYFQNEAQLEKSRLLSDRFSAERPKGSFSTLEIQRTEQGDSAMYLCASGPHSYEQYFGPGTRLTVT.

This chain links TRBV12-3 or TRBV12-4 with TRBJ2-5; D uncertain. This CDR3 has 13 amino acids. V was trimmed by 2 bases and J by 5 bases, leaving 9 bases between them. CDR3 amino acids: CASSLSSAETQYF. As DNA, the CDR3 is TGTGCCAGCAGTTTAAGCTCGGCGGAGACCCAGTACTTC.

The rearrangement joins TRBV14 to TRBJ2-7; D is uncertain. With 0 bases removed from V and 3 bases from J, the gap between germline ends came to 9 bases. This CDR3 contains 14 residues. From germline, CDR1 is SGHDN and CDR2 FVKESK. Written as DNA, the CDR3 is TGTGCCAGCAGCCAAGAGACCGGTGTCTACGAGCAGTACTTC. This sequence encodes CASSQETGVYEQYF.

The chain links TRBV3-1 (or the pseudogene TRBV3-2) to TRBJ2-3, with 10 positions matching TRBD2. Germline V lookup: CDR1 LGHDT, CDR2 YNNKEL (reference sequence). V lost 11 bases to trimming and J lost 3 bases; unmatched junction nucleotides: 8. The CDR3 length is 14 residues. The CDR3 spells CARQRGGPTDTQYF. The CDR3 region has the DNA TGTGCCCGACAGCGGGGGGGACCGACAGATACGCAGTATTTT.

This rearrangement joins TRBV12-3 or TRBV12-4 to TRBJ2-1; 7 bases are a match to TRBD2. The CDR3 spans 12 residues. Trimming cost V 8 bases and J 7 bases; bases outside gene matches: 5. CDR3 amino acids: CASARGGNEQFF. CDR3 bases: TGTGCCAGCGCGCGGGGAGGGAATGAGCAGTTCTTC.

The chain combines TRBV25-1 with TRBJ1-1, with no clear D. The germline CDR1 and CDR2 sequences are MGHDK and SYGVNS. V was pared by 0 bases and J by 1 base, with 6 bases between. The CDR3 loop spans 14 amino acids. The DNA for the CDR3 is TGTGCCAGCAGTGAATACGGGCGGAACACTGAAGCTTTCTTT. Residues: CASSEYGRNTEAFF.

The J gene is TRBJ2-1, the V gene TRBV5-1, with a tentative D call TRBD1 (5 bases). Trimming took off 0 bases at V and 4 bases at J, with 5 bases between the two ends. Looked up from germline, CDR1 is SGHRS and CDR2 is YFSETQ. This CDR3 is 13 amino acids long. The CDR3 sequence is CASSLDRYNEQFF. The CDR3 DNA is TGCGCCAGCAGCTTGGACAGGTACAATGAGCAGTTCTTC.

This clone has a single count. The chain uses TRBV4-1 and TRBJ1-4; TRBD1 might be the D (6 bases). Germline V lookup: CDR1 MGHRA, CDR2 YSYEKL. This CDR3 comprises 15 residues. V lost 1 base and J lost 8, with 14 bases in between. The CDR3 DNA is TGCGCCAGCAGCCAAGGTGGGGGCCTTCGGGAAAAACTGTTTTTT. Its protein is CASSQGGGLREKLFF.

The genes are TRBV5-1 and TRBJ2-1, with 8 nucleotides matching TRBD2. The V gene end was trimmed by 3 bases and the J gene end by 6 bases; junction bases not matched to a gene: 11. Germline-derived CDR1 and CDR2 are SGHRS and YFSETQ. The CDR3 spans 16 residues. CDR3 sequence reads: CASSYGWDSGTNEQFF. The CDR3 DNA follows: TGCGCCAGCAGCTACGGATGGGATAGCGGGACCAATGAGCAGTTCTTC.

V usage is TRBV7-9 and J usage is TRBJ2-5; no firm D call. In germline, CDR1 is SEHNR, CDR2 FQNEAQ (reference sequence). The ends were cut back, 1 base at V and 0 bases at J, with 12 bases in the middle. The length of the CDR3 is 16 residues. DNA for the CDR3: TGTGCCAGCAGCTTAGTGGTAACGGCAAACCAAGAGACCCAGTACTTC. Residues: CASSLVVTANQETQYF.

The CDR3 DNA follows: TGTGCCAGCAGCCAAGGGGATTTTAGCGGCTACACCTTC. Protein product: CASSQGDFSGYTF. The chain combines TRBV6-4 with TRBJ1-2; possible D gene TRBD1, 5 bases. This CDR3 is 13 amino acids long. With 6 bases removed from V and 8 bases from J, the gap between germline ends came to 16 bases. Germline V gene data show CDR1 as MRHNA and CDR2 as SNTAGT.

The V and J genes are TRBV6-2 or TRBV6-3 and TRBJ2-3, with TRBD2 as a possible D gene (6 bases). The CDR3 is made up of 18 amino acids. V gave up 5 bases and J gave up 0 bases, with 21 bases separating them. Germline V gene lookup returns CDR1 MNHEY and CDR2 SVGEGT. This chain's CDR3 is CASSTGPTRVYSTDTQYF. The DNA for the CDR3 is TGTGCCAGCAGTACAGGCCCGACTAGGGTGTACAGCACAGATACGCAGTATTTT.

The chain employs TRBV7-9 and TRBJ1-1, with 9 bases fitting TRBD1. The V and J ends lost 5 bases and 5 bases, in that order; junction bases with no gene match: 6. The CDR3 is 14 residues long. CDR1 is SEHNR and CDR2 is FQNEAQ in the germline V gene (reference sequence). CDR3: CASSEQGALTEAFF. CDR3 bases: TGTGCCAGCAGCGAACAGGGGGCGCTGACTGAAGCTTTCTTT.

This rearrangement joins TRBV7-9 to TRBJ1-4; no reliable D call. Trimming pared 5 bases from V and 8 bases from J, leaving 9 bases between. Per germline, CDR1 SEHNR and CDR2 FQNEAQ (reference sequence). This CDR3 is 12 amino acids long. As DNA, the CDR3 is TGTGCCAGCAGCCCAGTAGGCGAAAAACTGTTTTTT. This codes for CASSPVGEKLFF.

The gene calls are TRBV6-1 and TRBJ2-7; perhaps TRBD2 as D (5 bases). The length of the CDR3 is 16 residues. CDR1 MNHNS and CDR2 SASEGT come from the germline V gene. Between the trimmed V and J ends, which lost 2 bases and 2 bases, there was a span of 16 bases. The CDR3 DNA reads TGTGCCAGCAGTGAAAGGCAAGCGGCAGTAGCCTACGAGCAGTACTTC. Its protein is CASSERQAAVAYEQYF.